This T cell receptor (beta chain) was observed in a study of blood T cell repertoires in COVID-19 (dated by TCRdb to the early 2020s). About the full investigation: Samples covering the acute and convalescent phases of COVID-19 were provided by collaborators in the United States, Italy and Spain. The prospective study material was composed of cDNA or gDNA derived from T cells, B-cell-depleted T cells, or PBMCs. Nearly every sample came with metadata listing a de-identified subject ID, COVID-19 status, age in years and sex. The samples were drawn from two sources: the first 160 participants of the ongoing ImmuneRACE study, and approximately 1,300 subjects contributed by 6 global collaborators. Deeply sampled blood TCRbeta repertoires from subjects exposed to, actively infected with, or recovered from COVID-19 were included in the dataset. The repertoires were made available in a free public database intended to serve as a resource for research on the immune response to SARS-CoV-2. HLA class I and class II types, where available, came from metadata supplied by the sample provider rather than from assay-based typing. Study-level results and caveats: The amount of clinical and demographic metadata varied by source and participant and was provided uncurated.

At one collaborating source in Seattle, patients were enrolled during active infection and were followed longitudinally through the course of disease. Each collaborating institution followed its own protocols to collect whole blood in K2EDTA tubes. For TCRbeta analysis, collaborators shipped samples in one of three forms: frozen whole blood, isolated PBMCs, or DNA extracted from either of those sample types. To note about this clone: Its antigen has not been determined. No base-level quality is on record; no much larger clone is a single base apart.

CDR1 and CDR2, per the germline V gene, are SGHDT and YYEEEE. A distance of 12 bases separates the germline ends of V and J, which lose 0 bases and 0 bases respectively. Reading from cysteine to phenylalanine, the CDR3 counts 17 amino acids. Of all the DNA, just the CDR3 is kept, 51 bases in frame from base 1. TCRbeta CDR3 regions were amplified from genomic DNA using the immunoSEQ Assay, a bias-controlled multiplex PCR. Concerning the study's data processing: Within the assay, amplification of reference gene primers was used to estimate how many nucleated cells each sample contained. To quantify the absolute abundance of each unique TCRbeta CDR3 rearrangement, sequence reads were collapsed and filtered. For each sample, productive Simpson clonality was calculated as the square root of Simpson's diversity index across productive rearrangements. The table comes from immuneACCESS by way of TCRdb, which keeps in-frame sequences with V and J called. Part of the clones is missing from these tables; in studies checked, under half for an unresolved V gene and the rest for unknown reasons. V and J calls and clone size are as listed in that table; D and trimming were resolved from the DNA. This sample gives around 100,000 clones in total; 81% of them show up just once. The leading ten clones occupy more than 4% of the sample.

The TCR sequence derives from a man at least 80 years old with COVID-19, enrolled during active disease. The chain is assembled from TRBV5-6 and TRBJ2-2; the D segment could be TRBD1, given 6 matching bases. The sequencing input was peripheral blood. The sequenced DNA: TGTGCCAGCAGCTTGGGCTATTGGACAGCGAACACCGGGGAGCTGTTTTTT. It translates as CASSLGYWTANTGELFF.